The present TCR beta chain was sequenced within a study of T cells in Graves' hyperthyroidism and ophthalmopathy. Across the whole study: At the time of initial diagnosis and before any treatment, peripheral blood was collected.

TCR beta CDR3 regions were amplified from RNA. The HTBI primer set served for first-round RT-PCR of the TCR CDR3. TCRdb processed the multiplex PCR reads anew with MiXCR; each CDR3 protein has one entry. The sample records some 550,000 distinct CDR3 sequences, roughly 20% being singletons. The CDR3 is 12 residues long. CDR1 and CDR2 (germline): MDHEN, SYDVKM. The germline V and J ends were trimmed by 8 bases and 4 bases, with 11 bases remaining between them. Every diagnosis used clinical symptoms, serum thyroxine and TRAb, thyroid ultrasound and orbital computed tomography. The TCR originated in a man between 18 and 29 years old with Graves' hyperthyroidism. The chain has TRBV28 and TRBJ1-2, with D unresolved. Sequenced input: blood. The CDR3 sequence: CASAISGYGYTF. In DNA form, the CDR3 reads TGTGCCAGCGCGATCTCGGGCTATGGCTACACCTTC.